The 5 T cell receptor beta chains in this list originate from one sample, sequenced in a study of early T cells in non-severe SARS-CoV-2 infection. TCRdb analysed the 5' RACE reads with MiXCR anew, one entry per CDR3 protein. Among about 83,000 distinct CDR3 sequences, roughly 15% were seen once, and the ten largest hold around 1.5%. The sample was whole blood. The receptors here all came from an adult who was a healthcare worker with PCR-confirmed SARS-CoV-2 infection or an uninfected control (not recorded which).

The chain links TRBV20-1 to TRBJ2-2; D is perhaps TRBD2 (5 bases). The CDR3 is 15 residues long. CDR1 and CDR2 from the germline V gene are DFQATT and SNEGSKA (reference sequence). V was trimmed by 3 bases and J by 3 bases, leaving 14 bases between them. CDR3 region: CSARLAGLDTGELFF. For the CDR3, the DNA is TGCAGTGCTAGGCTAGCCGGTTTGGACACCGGGGAGCTGTTTTTT.

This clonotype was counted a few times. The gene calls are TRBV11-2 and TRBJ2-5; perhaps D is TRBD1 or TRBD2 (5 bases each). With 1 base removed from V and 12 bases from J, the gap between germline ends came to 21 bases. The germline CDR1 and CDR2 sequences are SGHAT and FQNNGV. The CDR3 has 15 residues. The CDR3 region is CASSLGPGTAQSEYF. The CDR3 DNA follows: TGTGCCAGCAGCTTAGGCCCTGGGACGGCCCAATCTGAGTACTTC.

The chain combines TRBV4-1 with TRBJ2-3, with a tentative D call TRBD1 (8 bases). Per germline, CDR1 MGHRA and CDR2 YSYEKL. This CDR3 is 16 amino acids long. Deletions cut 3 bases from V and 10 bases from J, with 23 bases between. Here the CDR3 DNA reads TGCGCCAGCAGCCAGCAACAGGGGGGGGCCGGCCGGGCGCAGTATTTT. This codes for CASSQQQGGAGRAQYF.

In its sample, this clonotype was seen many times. CDR3 sequence: CASSLTASYEQYF. CDR3 DNA sequence: TGTGCCAGCAGTTTGACTGCCTCCTACGAGCAGTACTTC. This chain connects TRBV12-3 or TRBV12-4 to TRBJ2-7; D gene uncertain. The CDR3 length is 13 residues. V was shortened by 3 bases and J by 0 bases, with 6 bases between the two germline ends.

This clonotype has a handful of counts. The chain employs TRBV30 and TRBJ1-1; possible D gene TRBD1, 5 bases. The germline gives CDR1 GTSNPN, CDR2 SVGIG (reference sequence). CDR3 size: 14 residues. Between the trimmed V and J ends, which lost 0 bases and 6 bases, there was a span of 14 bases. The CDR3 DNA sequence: TGTGCCTGGAGTGTCCCCGTGCGGGGGGCTGAAGCTTTCTTT. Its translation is CAWSVPVRGAEAFF.